This is a list of T cell receptor beta chains from one sample in a study of T cell changes during pregnancy in multiple sclerosis. This table comes from immunoSEQ multiplex PCR, and its TCRdb copy is limited to in-frame clones, with some not included. There are about 38,000 clones in the sample; roughly 91% occur only once, and 5% to 6.5% lies in the top ten. Sequencing used CD8+ T cells from peripheral blood mononuclear cells, obtained in the second trimester of pregnancy. All receptors come from a female donor with multiple sclerosis, enrolled in a pregnancy study. The CDR3 runs from the conserved cysteine through the conserved F or W. Each record gives: D gene, V gene, clone size, J gene, CDR3 DNA, CDR3 protein. The D gene is left open where the match is weak. The size field is filled for only some rows; it gives once, few, many or a size class.

TRBD1	TRBV7-9	-	TRBJ1-6	TGTGCCAGCAGCTCCCCGGGACAGGGATCCAATTCACCCCTCCACTTT	CASSSPGQGSNSPLHF
TRBD2	TRBV7-6	-	TRBJ2-1	TGTGCCAGCAGCTTATTTGGGTGGGCTAGCGGGCTGAATGAGCAGTTCTTC	CASSLFGWASGLNEQFF
TRBD1	TRBV7-9	-	TRBJ2-1	TGTGCCAGCAGCCGGGGACAGGGCTCCTACAATGAGCAGTTCTTC	CASSRGQGSYNEQFF
-	TRBV4-3	-	TRBJ2-7	TGCGCCAGCAGCCAAGATTCGTACAGATCCTACGAGCAGTACTTC	CASSQDSYRSYEQYF
TRBD1	TRBV5-8	-	TRBJ1-1	TGTGCCAGCAGCTGGGGACAGGGCCCTGAAGCTTTCTTT	CASSWGQGPEAFF
TRBD1	TRBV27	-	TRBJ1-1	TGTGCCAGCAGTTTATTGGGGGGGACAGGGGGTATCACTGAAGCTTTCTTT	CASSLLGGTGGITEAFF
-	TRBV6-1	-	TRBJ2-1	TGTGCCACCCACCGGGGCTCCTACAATGAGCAGTTCTTC	CATHRGSYNEQFF
TRBD2	TRBV6-5	-	TRBJ2-1	TGTGCCACCGGACTAGCGGGAATCCGGAGCAATGAGCAGTTCTTC	CATGLAGIRSNEQFF
TRBD2	TRBV6-5	-	TRBJ2-7	TGTGCCAGCAGGAACGAGCGGGAGCTTCCCTACGAGCAGTACTTC	CASRNERELPYEQYF
TRBD1	TRBV4-2	-	TRBJ1-6	TGTGCCAGCAGCCGAGACAGGGTCCATAATTCACCCCTCCACTTT	CASSRDRVHNSPLHF
-	TRBV2	-	TRBJ1-2	TGTGCCTGCCTGACGGGGTGGGGCTACACCTTC	CACLTGWGYTF
-	TRBV2	-	TRBJ2-7	TGTGCCAGCAGTGAAAGGTTAAGGTTAGCGCCGAACTACGAGCAGTACTTC	CASSERLRLAPNYEQYF
TRBD1	TRBV19	-	TRBJ2-7	TGTGCCAGTAGTTGGGGGACAGGGGGTTCCTACGAGCAGTACTTC	CASSWGTGGSYEQYF
TRBD1	TRBV6-5	-	TRBJ2-7	TGTGCCAGCAGTATCGGACAGGGTGGCGAGCAGTACTTC	CASSIGQGGEQYF
-	TRBV13	-	TRBJ1-1	TGTGCCAGCAGCTTAGGTGGCGGGAACACTGAAGCTTTCTTT	CASSLGGGNTEAFF
TRBD1	TRBV19	-	TRBJ2-2	TGTGCCAGTAGTCTCTGGGACAGGGAGAACACCGGGGAGCTGTTTTTT	CASSLWDRENTGELFF
-	TRBV19	-	TRBJ2-7	TGTGCCAGTAGTATGGCAGGATCGAGCTCCTACGAGCAGTACTTC	CASSMAGSSSYEQYF
-	TRBV30	-	TRBJ1-2	TGTGCCTGGAGTGTACGGACAGGCTACACCTTC	CAWSVRTGYTF
-	TRBV5-4	-	TRBJ2-7	TGTGCCAGCAGCCCTGAGATCGGCGAGCAGTACTTC	CASSPEIGEQYF
-	TRBV10-1	-	TRBJ2-5	TGCGCCAGCAGTGCCGCGATCCAAGAGACCCAGTACTTC	CASSAAIQETQYF
-	TRBV9	-	TRBJ2-2	TGTGCCAGCAACCAGGCAAACACCGGGGAGCTGTTTTTT	CASNQANTGELFF
TRBD1	TRBV4-2	few	TRBJ2-7	TGTGCCAGCAGCCAAGACCCTGGACAGGCCGGGAAGCAGTACTTC	CASSQDPGQAGKQYF
TRBD2	TRBV7-2	once	TRBJ2-5	TGTGCCAGCAGCTTCGGGACTAGCGAGACACAAGAGACCCAGTACTTC	CASSFGTSETQETQYF
-	TRBV29-1	once	TRBJ1-1	TGCAGCGCCCCCACGGGGGGAGAGGGCACTGAAGCTTTCTTT	CSAPTGGEGTEAFF
-	TRBV11-2	few	TRBJ1-1	TGTGCCAGCAGCTTAGTTGGAGGGGAGAACACTGAAGCTTTCTTT	CASSLVGGENTEAFF
-	TRBV4-2	-	TRBJ2-2	TGTGCCAGCAGCCAAGATCCGCCGGACTCGAACACCGGGGAGCTGTTTTTT	CASSQDPPDSNTGELFF
-	TRBV7-8	-	TRBJ2-1	TGTGCCAGCAGCTTAGCTGGCAGGGGAAATGAGCAGTTCTTC	CASSLAGRGNEQFF
-	TRBV14	-	TRBJ1-2	TGTGCCAGCAGCCAAGCTTTCAGGGCAGAACTAAGTTATGGCTACACCTTC	CASSQAFRAELSYGYTF
TRBD1	TRBV30	-	TRBJ2-7	TGTGCCTGGAGTACGACAGGGAACGAGCAGTACTTC	CAWSTTGNEQYF
-	TRBV14	-	TRBJ2-1	TGTGCCAGCAGTGGGGGAGGGGGGAACAATGAGCAGTTCTTC	CASSGGGGNNEQFF
TRBD1	TRBV11-3	-	TRBJ1-2	TGTGCCAGCAGTCACCAGGGGGACAGGGGCCCTGTACCAAAAAACTATGGCTACACCTTC	CASSHQGDRGPVPKNYGYTF
TRBD1	TRBV6-1	-	TRBJ1-1	TGTGCCAGCAGTGATGGGACAGGCATGAACACTGAAGCTTTCTTT	CASSDGTGMNTEAFF
-	TRBV5-8	-	TRBJ2-1	TGTGCCAGCAGCTTGGCCGGAACTAACAATGAGCAGTTCTTC	CASSLAGTNNEQFF
-	TRBV10-3	-	TRBJ1-2	TGTGCCATCAGTGAGCAGGGGTGGGATGGCTACACCTTC	CAISEQGWDGYTF